These T cell receptor beta chains were read from a single sample in a study of blood T cell repertoires in COVID-19. Some clones are missing from TCRdb's copy, which holds only in-frame ones; the method was immunoSEQ multiplex PCR. The data contain 150,000 to 200,000 clones, over 80% of them singletons. Sequenced sample: peripheral blood. All receptors come from a woman aged 25 to 39 with acute or convalescent COVID-19. Both conserved end residues are part of each CDR3. D genes are given only for firm matches. Size tells how often a clone was seen (once, few, many) or the class of an expanded clone, and some rows leave it out.

V gene	D gene	J gene	clone size	CDR3 DNA	CDR3 protein
TRBV6-1	.	TRBJ1-5	few	TGTGCCAGCAGTGAAGCGAAAGGGAGGCAGCCCCAGCATTTT	CASSEAKGRQPQHF
TRBV5-4	TRBD1	TRBJ2-3	.	TGTGCCAGCAGCCCCGGGACAGGTTTGCATTTT	CASSPGTGLHF
TRBV7-2	TRBD2	TRBJ2-4	.	TGTGCCAGCAGCTTACTAGCGGGAGGCCTAACCAAAAACATTCAGTACTTC	CASSLLAGGLTKNIQYF
TRBV28	.	TRBJ1-5	few	TGTGCCAGCAGTTTGATGGGGGGGGGTCAGCCCCAGCATTTT	CASSLMGGGQPQHF
TRBV4-3	TRBD1	TRBJ1-3	few	TGCGCCAGCAGCCAAGATTTGGTGTACCGGCATACAGGGGCTGGAAACACCATATATTTT	CASSQDLVYRHTGAGNTIYF
TRBV21-1	.	TRBJ1-2	.	TGTGCCAGCCGGAAAGACCGGGACACCTATGGCTACACCTTC	CASRKDRDTYGYTF
TRBV30	.	TRBJ2-4	once	TGTGCCTGGAGTGTACCCCAGGGAAGGAACATTCAGTACTTC	CAWSVPQGRNIQYF
TRBV7-9	TRBD1	TRBJ1-6	.	TGTGCCAGCAGCTTAGATTTTCGACCCGGGACAGGGGGAAATTCACCCCTCCACTTT	CASSLDFRPGTGGNSPLHF
TRBV28	.	TRBJ2-4	.	TGTGCCAGCAGCCTCAAAATCGTCGGAGGGATTCAGTACTTC	CASSLKIVGGIQYF
TRBV25-1	.	TRBJ1-6	.	TGTGCCAGCAGTGATTCGGGGATAGTTTCACCCCTCCACTTT	CASSDSGIVSPLHF
TRBV19	.	TRBJ1-2	.	TGTGCCAGTAGTACGAGGGGGATAGCGAACTATGGCTACACCTTC	CASSTRGIANYGYTF
TRBV14	.	TRBJ2-7	many	TGTGCCAGCAGCCAAGAACTTCGGCCCGGCAGAAGGAGCTCCTACGAGCAGTACTTC	CASSQELRPGRRSSYEQYF
TRBV4-2	.	TRBJ2-3	.	TGTGCCAGCAGCCAAACGGGGGAGGGGGCAGATACGCAGTATTTT	CASSQTGEGADTQYF
TRBV11-2	.	TRBJ2-7	once	TGTGCCAGCAGCTTTGACAGTGAGCAGTACTTC	CASSFDSEQYF
TRBV28	.	TRBJ1-2	.	TGTGCCAGCCTACGAAGGGGGGGAGGCTTGATGGACGGCTACACCTTC	CASLRRGGGLMDGYTF
TRBV2	.	TRBJ1-5	.	TGTGCCAGCAGTCGAGAAGGGGGATTCAATCAGCCCCAGCATTTT	CASSREGGFNQPQHF
TRBV7-2	.	TRBJ2-3	few	TGTGCCAGCAGCTTAAGAGAGGGAGATACGCAGTATTTT	CASSLREGDTQYF
TRBV7-2	TRBD1	TRBJ1-3	.	TGTGCCAGCAGCTTAGGGACAGGCGGTGGAAACACCATATATTTT	CASSLGTGGGNTIYF
TRBV5-1	TRBD1	TRBJ2-5	.	TGCGCCAGCAGCCAAGGACAGGGAATAGGGCAAGAGACCCAGTACTTC	CASSQGQGIGQETQYF
TRBV20-1	.	TRBJ1-1	.	TGCAGTGCTAGTGCAAGCCCTATTTCGAACACTGAAGCTTTCTTT	CSASASPISNTEAFF
TRBV20-1	TRBD2	TRBJ2-2	.	TGCAGTGCCAGTAGCGGGGCGAACACCGGGGAGCTGTTTTTT	CSASSGANTGELFF
TRBV21-1	.	TRBJ2-3	.	TGTGCCAGCAGCATAAGAGACATTACAGATACGCAGTATTTT	CASSIRDITDTQYF
TRBV4-2	.	TRBJ2-5	few	TGTGCCAGCAGCCAGACACAGGGTCCCGAAGAGACCCAGTACTTC	CASSQTQGPEETQYF
TRBV7-8	.	TRBJ2-2	.	TGTGCCAGCAGCTTAGCGGCCGGGACACTGAACACCGGGGAGCTGTTTTTT	CASSLAAGTLNTGELFF
TRBV28	.	TRBJ2-4	.	TGTGCCAGCAGTATCCCGACAGGGTTAATAGCGGAGAACATTCAGTACTTC	CASSIPTGLIAENIQYF
TRBV5-1	TRBD2	TRBJ2-7	.	TGCGCCAGCAGCTCCTCGGGAGGAGGCTACGAGCAGTACTTC	CASSSSGGGYEQYF
TRBV9	TRBD2	TRBJ2-7	.	TGTGCCAGCAGCGTAGAACTAGCGGGAGGGCCGGCCGAGCAGTACTTC	CASSVELAGGPAEQYF
TRBV5-6	.	TRBJ1-6	.	TGTGCCAGCAGCTTGCTGCCAGGGGCTAATTCACCCCTCCACTTT	CASSLLPGANSPLHF
TRBV28	.	TRBJ1-2	.	TGTGCCAGCGCAGGGAACTATGGCTACACCTTC	CASAGNYGYTF
TRBV29-1	.	TRBJ1-5	.	TGCAGCGTACGGTCCTCAGGGGATCAGCCCCAGCATTTT	CSVRSSGDQPQHF
TRBV19	.	TRBJ2-7	.	TGTGCCAGTAGTATAGGGTCAGGGGAATACGAGCAGTACTTC	CASSIGSGEYEQYF
TRBV3-1/TRBV3-2	.	TRBJ1-1	.	TGTGCCAGCAGCCAAGCCCTGGGGCGGCCAATGAACACTGAAGCTTTCTTT	CASSQALGRPMNTEAFF
TRBV7-8	.	TRBJ2-4	.	TGTGCCAGCAGCCCCACGACAGCCTCTGCCAAAAACATTCAGTACTTC	CASSPTTASAKNIQYF
TRBV6-6	.	TRBJ2-7	.	TGTGCCAGCAGTAGAACTAGTTACGAGCAGTACTTC	CASSRTSYEQYF
TRBV5-6	.	TRBJ1-2	.	TGTGCCAGCGTTCTTGGCAGGGCCGTTATCAACTATGGCTACACCTTC	CASVLGRAVINYGYTF
TRBV9	TRBD2	TRBJ2-7	.	TGTGCCAGCAGCGTAGTGGGCGGGGGCTACGAGCAGTACTTC	CASSVVGGGYEQYF